This is a list of T cell receptor beta chains from one sample in a study of cytomegalovirus exposure and HLA in healthy donors. The data were produced by immunoSEQ multiplex PCR, yet TCRdb's version contains in-frame clones alone and is incomplete. The sample records more than 95,000 clones, about four fifths being singletons. Sequenced: PBMCs. All receptors come from a female donor in good health and CMV-seropositive. CDR3s include the opening cysteine and the closing phenylalanine or tryptophan. D genes are given only for firm matches. Clone size, where shown, is once, few, many, or a class for clones that have expanded.

j_call v_call clone_size d_call cdr3_nt cdr3_aa
TRBJ1-4 TRBV30 once - TGTGCCTGGAGTGTCAACAGGGTGGATGAAAAACTGTTTTTT CAWSVNRVDEKLFF
TRBJ1-5 TRBV7-9 - - TGTGCCAGCAGTGAACAGGGTAACGATCAGCCCCAGCATTTT CASSEQGNDQPQHF
TRBJ2-7 TRBV6-1 - - TGTGCCAGCAGTGAGACGTGGACAACCCCCGGCGAGCAGTACTTC CASSETWTTPGEQYF
TRBJ2-3 TRBV6-1 few - TGTGCCAGCAGTGATGGCGGTGCAGATACGCAGTATTTT CASSDGGADTQYF
TRBJ2-6 TRBV25-1 - - TGTGCCAGCAGTGAGGCAGGCTGGGGGGCCAACGTCCTGACTTTC CASSEAGWGANVLTF
TRBJ2-7 TRBV4-3 - - TGCGCCAGCAGCCAAGCCGCGGAGCCCCGGGACGAGCAGTACTTC CASSQAAEPRDEQYF
TRBJ2-7 TRBV10-3 - TRBD2 TGTGCCATCAGTGAGACTAGCGGGAGGGCCTACGAGCAGTACTTC CAISETSGRAYEQYF
TRBJ1-6 TRBV6-5 - TRBD1 TGTGCCAGCAGTTTCACAGGGGGCATGGATTCACCCCTCCACTTT CASSFTGGMDSPLHF
TRBJ2-7 TRBV7-2 - - TGTGCCAGCAGCCCACCGGGAGTAAAAGCCTACGAGCAGTACTTC CASSPPGVKAYEQYF
TRBJ1-2 TRBV28 - - TGTGCCAGCAGTTCCCCGGTAGGACTGTTCTATGGCTACACCTTC CASSSPVGLFYGYTF
TRBJ1-1 TRBV28 - - TGTGCCAGCACTTCAGTGAACACTGAAGCTTTCTTT CASTSVNTEAFF
TRBJ1-4 TRBV5-8 - - TGTGCCAGCAGCCTTCTTGTCACTAATGAAAAACTGTTTTTT CASSLLVTNEKLFF
TRBJ2-1 TRBV10-3 - TRBD2 TGTGCCATCAGTGGCTCCGGGACTAGCGGATACAATGAGCAGTTCTTC CAISGSGTSGYNEQFF
TRBJ1-2 TRBV7-2 - - TGTGCCAGCAGCTTAGGGGCGGGAGGGGATGGTCCTGGCTACACCTTC CASSLGAGGDGPGYTF
TRBJ2-5 TRBV7-2 - TRBD2 TGTGCCAGCAGACCCGGGGGGGCCAGGGAGACCCAGTACTTC CASRPGGARETQYF
TRBJ2-7 TRBV19 few - TGTGCCAGTAGTATAGTAGGGGGAAACGAGCAGTACTTC CASSIVGGNEQYF